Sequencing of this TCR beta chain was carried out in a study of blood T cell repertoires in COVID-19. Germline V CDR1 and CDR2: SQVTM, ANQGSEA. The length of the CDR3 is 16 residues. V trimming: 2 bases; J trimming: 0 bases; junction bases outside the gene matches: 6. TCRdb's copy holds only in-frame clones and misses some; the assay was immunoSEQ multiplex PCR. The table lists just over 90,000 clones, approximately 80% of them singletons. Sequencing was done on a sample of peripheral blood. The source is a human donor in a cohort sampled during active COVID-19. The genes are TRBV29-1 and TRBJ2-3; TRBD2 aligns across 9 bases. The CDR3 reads CSVEPAGGPSTDTQYF. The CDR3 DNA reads TGCAGCGTTGAACCCGCGGGAGGGCCCAGCACAGATACGCAGTATTTT.